This TCR beta chain is from a study of shared T cell receptors in the human thymus. Only in-frame clones appear in the TCRdb table, and some are missing; sequencing was by immunoSEQ multiplex PCR. Among hundreds of thousands of clones listed, about 90% were seen once. CDR1 and CDR2 from the germline V gene are MNHEY and SVGAGI. There are 14 residues in the CDR3. The trim removed 0 bases at V and 9 bases at J, leaving 4 bases unmatched. Separately, the same data were catalogued under a study of human thymus T cells.

This chain uses TRBV6-5 with TRBJ2-7, with 11 nucleotides matching TRBD1. Material: thymocytes. This sequence originates from a boy under two years old with a congenital heart defect. The CDR3 region has the DNA TGTGCCAGCAGTTACTCCCAGGACAGGGGGCGGCAGTACTTC. Its translation is CASSYSQDRGRQYF.